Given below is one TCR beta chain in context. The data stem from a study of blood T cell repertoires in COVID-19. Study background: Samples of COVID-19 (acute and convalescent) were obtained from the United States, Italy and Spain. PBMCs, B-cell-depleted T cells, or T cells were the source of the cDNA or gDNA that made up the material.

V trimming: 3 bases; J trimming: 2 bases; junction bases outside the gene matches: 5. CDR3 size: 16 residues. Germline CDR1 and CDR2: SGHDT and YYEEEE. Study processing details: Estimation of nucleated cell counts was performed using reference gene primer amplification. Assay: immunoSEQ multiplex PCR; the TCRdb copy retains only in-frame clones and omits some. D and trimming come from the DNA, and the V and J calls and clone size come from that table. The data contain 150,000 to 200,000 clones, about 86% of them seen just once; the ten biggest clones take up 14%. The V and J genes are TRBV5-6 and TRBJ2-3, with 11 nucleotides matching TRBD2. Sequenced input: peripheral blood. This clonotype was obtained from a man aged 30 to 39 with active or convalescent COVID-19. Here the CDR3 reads CASSYQTSGATDTQYF. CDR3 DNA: TGTGCCAGCAGCTACCAGACTAGCGGGGCCACAGATACGCAGTATTTT.